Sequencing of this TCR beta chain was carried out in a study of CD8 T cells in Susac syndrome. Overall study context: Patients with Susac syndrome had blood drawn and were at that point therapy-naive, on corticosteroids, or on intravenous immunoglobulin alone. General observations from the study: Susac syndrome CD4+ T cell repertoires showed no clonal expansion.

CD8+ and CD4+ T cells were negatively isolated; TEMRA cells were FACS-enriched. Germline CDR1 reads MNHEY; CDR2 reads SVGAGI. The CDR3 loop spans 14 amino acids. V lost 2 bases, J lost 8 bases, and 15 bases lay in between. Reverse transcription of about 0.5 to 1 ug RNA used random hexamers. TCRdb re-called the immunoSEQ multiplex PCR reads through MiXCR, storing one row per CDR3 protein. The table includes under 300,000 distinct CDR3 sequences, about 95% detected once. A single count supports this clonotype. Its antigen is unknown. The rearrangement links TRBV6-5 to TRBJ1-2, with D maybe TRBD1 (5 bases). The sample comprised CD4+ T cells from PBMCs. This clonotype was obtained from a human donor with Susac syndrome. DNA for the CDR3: TGTGCCAGCAGTTACCAAGGCAGGGTGGGCGGCTACACCTTC. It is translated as CASSYQGRVGGYTF.